The clone carrying this T cell receptor (beta chain) was detected once. Its antigen is unknown. Germline loops: CDR1 MGHRA, CDR2 YSYEKL. Trimming took off 0 bases at V and 9 bases at J, with 9 bases between the two ends. CDR3 length: 14 amino acids. The data belong to a study of T cell clonotyping in hematopoietic cell transplantation. Whole-study context: Recipient samples before transplant were obtained post-cytoreduction. The study, taken as a whole, reports: Pathologically expanded recipient clonotypes increased progressively from day 30 to day 180 as diversity fell. At the given depth, recipient repertoires were over 95% de novo clonotypes.

Time point in this sample: recipient sample about 28 days before transplant, after cytoreduction. Sequenced by immunoSEQ multiplex PCR; TCRdb stores in-frame clones only, minus some. Among 27,000 or so clones, less than 75% were seen once, and the ten largest hold about 6%. Sequencing used peripheral blood mononuclear cells, obtained before stem cell transplant. The sequence derives from a man aged 50 to 60 with myelodysplastic syndrome. Some clones in this sample may be carry-over from other donors' samples. The chain couples TRBV4-1 to TRBJ1-6, with no clear D. CDR3 in DNA: TGCGCCAGCAGCCAAGATGCGCGGGTTTCACCCCTCCACTTT. It translates to CASSQDARVSPLHF.